The TCR beta chain described here comes from a study of blood T cell repertoires in COVID-19. Trimming at V came to 2 bases and at J to 5 bases, leaving 5 bases not matched to a gene. Looked up from germline, CDR1 is MNHEY and CDR2 is SVGAGI. This CDR3 has 14 residues. The assay was immunoSEQ multiplex PCR, and TCRdb's table has in-frame clones only and misses some. The sample includes approximately 170,000 clones, 86% of them seen just once. Sequencing used peripheral blood. The clonotype comes from a woman in her seventies with acute or convalescent COVID-19. The chain recombines TRBV6-5 with TRBJ2-5; 7 bases map to TRBD1. DNA of the CDR3: TGTGCCAGCAGTTACACGGCAGGGGGTGAGACCCAGTACTTC. As protein: CASSYTAGGETQYF.